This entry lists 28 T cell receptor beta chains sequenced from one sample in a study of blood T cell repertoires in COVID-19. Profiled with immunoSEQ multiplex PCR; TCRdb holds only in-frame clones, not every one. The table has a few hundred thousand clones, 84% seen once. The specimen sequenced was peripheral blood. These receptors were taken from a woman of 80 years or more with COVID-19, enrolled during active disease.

The CDR3 DNA follows: TGTGCCAGCCCCTCCGAGGCTCTTAGCGGGAACACTGAAGCTTTCTTT. Amino acid sequence: CASPSEALSGNTEAFF. V gene TRBV21-1 combines with J gene TRBJ1-1. TRBV21-1 is a documented pseudogene. The CDR3 is made up of 16 amino acids.

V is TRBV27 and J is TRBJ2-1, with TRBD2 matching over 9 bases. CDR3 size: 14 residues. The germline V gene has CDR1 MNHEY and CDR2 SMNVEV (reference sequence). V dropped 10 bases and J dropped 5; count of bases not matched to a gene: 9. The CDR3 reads CANFLGGGDNEQFF. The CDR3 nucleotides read TGTGCCAACTTCCTTGGCGGGGGGGACAATGAGCAGTTCTTC.

The CDR3 loop reads CASSPLDSPFYGYTF. The CDR3 DNA sequence: TGTGCCAGCTCACCCCTGGACAGCCCTTTCTATGGCTACACCTTC. The rearrangement links TRBV18 to TRBJ1-2; perhaps TRBD1 as D (6 bases). CDR1 is KGHSH and CDR2 is LQKENI in the germline V gene. CDR3 length equals 15 residues. V was trimmed by 3 bases and J by 4 bases, leaving 15 bases between them.

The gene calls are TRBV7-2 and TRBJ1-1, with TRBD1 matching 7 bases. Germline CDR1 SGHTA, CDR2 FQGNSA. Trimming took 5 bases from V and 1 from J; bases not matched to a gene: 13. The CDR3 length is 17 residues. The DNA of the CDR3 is TGTGCCAGCAGCAGAGGACAGGCAAGTAAAGGGAACACTGAAGCTTTCTTT. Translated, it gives CASSRGQASKGNTEAFF.

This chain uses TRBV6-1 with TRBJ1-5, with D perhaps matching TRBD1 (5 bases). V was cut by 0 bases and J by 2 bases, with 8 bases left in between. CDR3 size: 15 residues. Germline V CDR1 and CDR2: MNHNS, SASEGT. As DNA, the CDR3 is TGTGCCAGCAGTGAAGCAGGGGCTGGCAATCAGCCCCAGCATTTT. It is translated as CASSEAGAGNQPQHF.

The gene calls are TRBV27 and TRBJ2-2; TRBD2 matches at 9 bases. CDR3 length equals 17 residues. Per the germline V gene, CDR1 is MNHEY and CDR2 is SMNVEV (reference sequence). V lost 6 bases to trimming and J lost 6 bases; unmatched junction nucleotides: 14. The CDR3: CASRGLAGAVFSGELFF. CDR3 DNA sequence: TGTGCCAGCAGGGGATTAGCGGGGGCTGTTTTTTCCGGGGAGCTGTTTTTT.

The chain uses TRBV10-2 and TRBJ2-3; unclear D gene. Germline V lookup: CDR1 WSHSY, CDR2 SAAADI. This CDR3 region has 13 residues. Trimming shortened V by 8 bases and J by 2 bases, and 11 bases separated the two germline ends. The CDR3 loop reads CASRGPSTDTQYF. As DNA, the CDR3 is TGCGCCAGCCGAGGTCCTTCCACAGATACGCAGTATTTT.

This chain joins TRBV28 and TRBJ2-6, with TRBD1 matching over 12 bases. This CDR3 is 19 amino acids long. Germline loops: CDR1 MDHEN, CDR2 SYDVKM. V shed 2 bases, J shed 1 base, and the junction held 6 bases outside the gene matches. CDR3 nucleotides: TGTGCCAGCAGTTTAGCCGGGACAGGGGGCGGTTCTGGGGCCAACGTCCTGACTTTC. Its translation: CASSLAGTGGGSGANVLTF. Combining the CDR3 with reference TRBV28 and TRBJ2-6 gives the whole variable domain DVKVTQSSRYLVKRTGEKVFLECVQDMDHENMFWYRQDPGLGLRLIYFSYDVKMKEKGDIPEGYSVSREKKERFSLILESASTNQTSMYLCASSLAGTGGGSGANVLTFGAGSRLTVL.

As DNA, the CDR3 is TGTGCCAGCAGTTTAAACAGGGGAGGCAATCAGCCCCAGCATTTT. This gives the protein CASSLNRGGNQPQHF. The chain recombines TRBV28 with TRBJ1-5, with 7 positions matching TRBD1. There are 15 residues in the CDR3. Germline CDR1 reads MDHEN; CDR2 reads SYDVKM. V lost 2 bases and J lost 2; bases outside the gene matches: 3.

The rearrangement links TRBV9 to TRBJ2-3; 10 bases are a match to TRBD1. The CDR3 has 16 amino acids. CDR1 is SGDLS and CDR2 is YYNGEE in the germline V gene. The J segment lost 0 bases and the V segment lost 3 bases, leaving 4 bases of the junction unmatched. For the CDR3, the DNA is TGTGCCAGCAGCGAAAGGACAGGGGGAAGCACAGATACGCAGTATTTT. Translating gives CASSERTGGSTDTQYF.

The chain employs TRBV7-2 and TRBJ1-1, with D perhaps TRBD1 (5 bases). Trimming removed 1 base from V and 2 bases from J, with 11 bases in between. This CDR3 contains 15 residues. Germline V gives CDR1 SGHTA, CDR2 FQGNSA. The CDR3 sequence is CASSLDWGRNTEAFF. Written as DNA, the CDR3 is TGTGCCAGCAGCTTAGATTGGGGCAGAAACACTGAAGCTTTCTTT.

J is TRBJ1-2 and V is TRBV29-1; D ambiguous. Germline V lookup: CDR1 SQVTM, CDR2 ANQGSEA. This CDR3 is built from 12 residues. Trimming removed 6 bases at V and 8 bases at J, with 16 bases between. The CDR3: CSVGDGGWGYTF. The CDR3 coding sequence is TGCAGCGTCGGGGATGGAGGCTGGGGCTACACCTTC.

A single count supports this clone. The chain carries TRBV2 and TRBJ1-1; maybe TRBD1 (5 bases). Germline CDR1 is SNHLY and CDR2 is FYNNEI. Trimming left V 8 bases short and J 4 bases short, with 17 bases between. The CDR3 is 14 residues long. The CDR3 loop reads CASLGTSLRTEAFF. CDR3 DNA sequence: TGTGCCAGCCTTGGGACTAGTTTGCGCACTGAAGCTTTCTTT.

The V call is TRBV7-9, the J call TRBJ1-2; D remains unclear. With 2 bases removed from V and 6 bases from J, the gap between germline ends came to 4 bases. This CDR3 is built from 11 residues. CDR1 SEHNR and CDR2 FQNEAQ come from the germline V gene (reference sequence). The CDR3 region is CASSLLNGYTF. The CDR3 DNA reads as TGTGCCAGCAGCTTACTTAATGGCTACACCTTC.

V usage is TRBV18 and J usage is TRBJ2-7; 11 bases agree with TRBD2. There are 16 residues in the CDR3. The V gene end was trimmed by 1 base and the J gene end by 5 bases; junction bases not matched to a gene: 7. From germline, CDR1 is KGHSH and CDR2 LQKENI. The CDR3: CASSPLAGGRYNEQYF. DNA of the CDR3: TGTGCCAGCTCACCACTAGCGGGGGGGCGGTATAACGAGCAGTACTTC. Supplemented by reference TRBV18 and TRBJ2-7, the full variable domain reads NAGVMQNPRHLVRRRGQEARLRCSPMKGHSHVYWYRQLPEEGLKFMVYLQKENIIDESGMPKERFSAEFPKEGPSILRIQQVVRGDSAAYFCASSPLAGGRYNEQYFGPGTRLTVT.

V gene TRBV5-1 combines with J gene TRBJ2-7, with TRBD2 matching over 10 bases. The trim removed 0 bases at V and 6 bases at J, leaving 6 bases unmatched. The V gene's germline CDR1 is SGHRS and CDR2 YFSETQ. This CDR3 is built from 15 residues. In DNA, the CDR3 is TGCGCCAGCAGCTTGGAGGCTAGCGGGGGCGGCGAGCAGTACTTC. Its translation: CASSLEASGGGEQYF.

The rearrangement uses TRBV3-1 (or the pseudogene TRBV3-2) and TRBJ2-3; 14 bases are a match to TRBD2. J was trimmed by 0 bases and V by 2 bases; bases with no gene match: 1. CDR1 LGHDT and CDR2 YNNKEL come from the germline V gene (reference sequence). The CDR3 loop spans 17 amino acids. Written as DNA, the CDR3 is TGTGCCAGCAGCCAACGGACTAGCGGGGGGAGCACAGATACGCAGTATTTT. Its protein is CASSQRTSGGSTDTQYF.

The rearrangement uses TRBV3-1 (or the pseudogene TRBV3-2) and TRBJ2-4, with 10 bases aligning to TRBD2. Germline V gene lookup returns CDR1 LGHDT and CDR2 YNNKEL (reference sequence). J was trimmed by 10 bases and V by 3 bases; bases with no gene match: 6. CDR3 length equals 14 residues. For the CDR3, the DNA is TGTGCCAGCAGCCAGCATAGCGGGGGGACGATTCAGTACTTC. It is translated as CASSQHSGGTIQYF.

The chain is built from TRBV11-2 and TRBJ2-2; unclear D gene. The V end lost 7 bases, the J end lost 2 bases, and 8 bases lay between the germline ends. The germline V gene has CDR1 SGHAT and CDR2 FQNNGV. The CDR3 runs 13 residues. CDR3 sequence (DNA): TGTGCCAGCACCCCCCCTAACACCGGGGAGCTGTTTTTT. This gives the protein CASTPPNTGELFF.

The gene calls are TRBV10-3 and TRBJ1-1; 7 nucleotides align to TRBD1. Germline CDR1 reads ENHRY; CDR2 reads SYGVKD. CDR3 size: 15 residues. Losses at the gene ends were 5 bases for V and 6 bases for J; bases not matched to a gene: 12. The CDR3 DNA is TGTGCCATCAGTAAGAATCCGGGACAGACACCTGAAGCTTTCTTT. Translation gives CAISKNPGQTPEAFF.

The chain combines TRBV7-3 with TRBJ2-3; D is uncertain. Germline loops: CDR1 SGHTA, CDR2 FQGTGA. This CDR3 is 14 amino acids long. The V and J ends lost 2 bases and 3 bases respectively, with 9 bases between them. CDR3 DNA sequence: TGTGCCAGCAGCTTATCGCAGGCAACAGATACGCAGTATTTT. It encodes CASSLSQATDTQYF.

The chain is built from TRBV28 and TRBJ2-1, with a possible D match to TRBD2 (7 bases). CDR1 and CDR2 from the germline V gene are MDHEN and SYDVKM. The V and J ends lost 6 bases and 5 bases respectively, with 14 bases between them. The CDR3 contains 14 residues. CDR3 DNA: TGTGCCAGCAGAAGGGGGGGGGTTAACAATGAGCAGTTCTTC. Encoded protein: CASRRGGVNNEQFF.

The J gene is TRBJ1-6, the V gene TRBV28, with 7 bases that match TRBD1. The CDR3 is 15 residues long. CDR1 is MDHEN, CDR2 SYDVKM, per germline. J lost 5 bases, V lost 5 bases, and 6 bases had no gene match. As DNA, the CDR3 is TGTGCCAGCAGTCGTGGGGACAGTGATAATTCACCCCTCCACTTT. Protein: CASSRGDSDNSPLHF.

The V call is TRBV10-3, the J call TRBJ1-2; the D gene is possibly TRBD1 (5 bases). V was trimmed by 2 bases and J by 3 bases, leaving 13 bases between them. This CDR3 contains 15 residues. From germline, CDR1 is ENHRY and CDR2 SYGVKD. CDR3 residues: CAISEPSGGDYGYTF. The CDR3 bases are TGTGCCATCAGTGAGCCGAGCGGGGGGGACTATGGCTACACCTTC.

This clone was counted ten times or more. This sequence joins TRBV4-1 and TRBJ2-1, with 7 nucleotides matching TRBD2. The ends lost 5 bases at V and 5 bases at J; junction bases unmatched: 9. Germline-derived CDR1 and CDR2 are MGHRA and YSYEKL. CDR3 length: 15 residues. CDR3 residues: CASSERDFQDNEQFF. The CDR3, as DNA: TGCGCCAGCAGCGAGCGGGACTTCCAAGACAATGAGCAGTTCTTC.

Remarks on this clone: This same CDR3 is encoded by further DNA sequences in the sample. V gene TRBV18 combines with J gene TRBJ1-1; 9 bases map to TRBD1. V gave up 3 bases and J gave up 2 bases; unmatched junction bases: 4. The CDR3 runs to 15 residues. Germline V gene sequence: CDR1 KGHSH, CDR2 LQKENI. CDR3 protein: CASSPGTGSNTEAFF. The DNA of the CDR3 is TGTGCCAGCTCACCTGGGACAGGGAGTAACACTGAAGCTTTCTTT.

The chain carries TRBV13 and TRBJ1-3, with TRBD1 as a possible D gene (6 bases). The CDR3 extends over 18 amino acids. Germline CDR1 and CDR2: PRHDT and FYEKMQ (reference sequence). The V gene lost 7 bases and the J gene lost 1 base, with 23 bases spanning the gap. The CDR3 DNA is TGTGCCAGCACCCCGAGGTCGGGGGGGCGCAAGTCTGGAAACACCATATATTTT. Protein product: CASTPRSGGRKSGNTIYF.

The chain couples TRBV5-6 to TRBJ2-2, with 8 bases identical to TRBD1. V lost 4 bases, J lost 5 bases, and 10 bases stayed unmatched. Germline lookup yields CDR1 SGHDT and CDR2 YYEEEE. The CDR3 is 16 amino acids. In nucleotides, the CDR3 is TGTGCCAGCAGCCCTCCCCAGGGGGCGGTAACCGGGGAGCTGTTTTTT. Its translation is CASSPPQGAVTGELFF.